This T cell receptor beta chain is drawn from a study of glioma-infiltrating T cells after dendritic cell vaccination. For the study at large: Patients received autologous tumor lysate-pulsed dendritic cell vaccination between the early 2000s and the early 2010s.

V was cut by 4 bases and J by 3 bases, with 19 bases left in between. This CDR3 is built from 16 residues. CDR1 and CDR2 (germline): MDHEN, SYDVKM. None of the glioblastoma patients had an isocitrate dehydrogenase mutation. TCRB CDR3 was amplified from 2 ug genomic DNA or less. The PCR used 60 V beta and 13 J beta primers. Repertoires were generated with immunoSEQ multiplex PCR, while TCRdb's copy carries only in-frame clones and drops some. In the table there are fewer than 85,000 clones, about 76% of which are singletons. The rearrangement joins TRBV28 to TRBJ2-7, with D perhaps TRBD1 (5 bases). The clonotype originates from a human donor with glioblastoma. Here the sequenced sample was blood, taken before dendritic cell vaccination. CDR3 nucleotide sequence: TGTGCCAGCAGTTCATTAAGGGGCCACGGCGACTACGAGCAGTACTTC. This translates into CASSSLRGHGDYEQYF.